This T cell receptor beta chain is drawn from a study of cytomegalovirus exposure and HLA in healthy donors. Deletions cut 2 bases from V and 8 bases from J, with 18 bases between. CDR3 length equals 16 residues. Germline V lookup: CDR1 SGHTA, CDR2 FQGNSA. Findings and limits, study-wide: Many donors carried some public TCRs, although rarity characterized most TCR sequences. The authors listed 150 to 200 TCR beta chains as cytomegalovirus-associated.

The table came from immunoSEQ multiplex PCR; TCRdb's copy has only in-frame clones and leaves some out. Of under 140,000 clones listed, approximately 87% are singletons. To note about this clone: Its specificity is unknown.

The material sequenced was PBMCs. This TCR was recovered from a woman aged 30 to 39 in good health and CMV-seropositive. The chain employs TRBV7-2 and TRBJ1-4; possibly TRBD1 for D (6 bases). CDR3 loop: CASSLIAGGQSEKLFF. In DNA form, the CDR3 reads TGTGCCAGCAGCTTAATTGCTGGAGGACAGTCAGAAAAACTGTTTTTT.